Following are 25 T cell receptor beta chains from one sample sequenced in a study of blood T cell repertoires in COVID-19. The table came from immunoSEQ multiplex PCR; TCRdb's copy has only in-frame clones and leaves some out. The table has about 110,000 clones, approximately 67% seen once; the top ten hold 6.5% to 8.5%. Material: peripheral blood. All receptors derive from a woman aged 55-69 years with acute or convalescent COVID-19.

The chain has TRBV24-1 and TRBJ1-2; no firm D call. There are 15 residues in the CDR3. Deletions cut 4 bases from V and 0 bases from J, with 11 bases between. Per the germline V gene, CDR1 is KGHDR and CDR2 is SFDVKD. CDR3 sequence: CATSDPSGANYGYTF. The DNA for the CDR3 is TGTGCCACCAGTGACCCCTCCGGGGCTAACTATGGCTACACCTTC.

The chain joins TRBV19 to TRBJ1-1; perhaps TRBD1 as D (6 bases). CDR3 length: 13 amino acids. Germline-derived CDR1 and CDR2 are LNHDA and SQIVND (reference sequence). Between the trimmed V and J ends, which lost 5 bases and 8 bases, there was a span of 15 bases. This CDR3 is CASSAGTTPEAFF. The CDR3 coding sequence is TGTGCCAGTAGTGCCGGGACAACCCCAGAAGCTTTCTTT. The whole variable domain, filled in from reference TRBV19 and TRBJ1-1, reads DGGITQSPKYLFRKEGQNVTLSCEQNLNHDAMYWYRQDPGQGLRLIYYSQIVNDFQKGDIAEGYSVSREKKESFPLTVTSAQKNPTAFYLCASSAGTTPEAFFGQGTRLTVV.

The chain recombines TRBV2 with TRBJ1-1; 8 bases are shared with TRBD1. The junction had 5 bases not matched to a gene; V was cut back by 8 bases and J by 0 bases. The germline CDR1 and CDR2 sequences are SNHLY and FYNNEI. The CDR3 runs to 14 residues. The CDR3 nucleotides are TGTGCCAGCGTGCAGGGGGCCATGAACACTGAAGCTTTCTTT. As protein: CASVQGAMNTEAFF.

The rearrangement uses TRBV27 and TRBJ1-1; no clear D. Looked up from germline, CDR1 is MNHEY and CDR2 is SMNVEV (reference sequence). Trimming removed 5 bases from V and 4 bases from J, with 5 bases in between. This CDR3 spans 11 amino acids. The CDR3 reads CASSVGTEAFF. CDR3 bases: TGTGCCAGCAGTGTCGGCACTGAAGCTTTCTTT.

Only a few counts were recorded for this clone. The rearrangement uses TRBV2 and TRBJ2-3, with unresolved D. Germline V CDR1 and CDR2: SNHLY, FYNNEI. The germline V and J ends were trimmed by 5 bases and 6 bases, with 9 bases remaining between them. The CDR3 spans 12 residues. The CDR3 DNA sequence: TGTGCCAGCAGTTCGACACATGATACGCAGTATTTT. As protein: CASSSTHDTQYF.

This clone was seen more than once but under ten times. The rearrangement uses TRBV9 and TRBJ1-2, with 7 bases lining up with TRBD1. The V gene's germline CDR1 is SGDLS and CDR2 YYNGEE. Trimming cost V 0 bases and J 3 bases; bases outside gene matches: 2. This CDR3 spans 14 amino acids. The CDR3 spells CASSVGTGDYGYTF. The CDR3 DNA is TGTGCCAGCAGCGTAGGGACAGGAGACTATGGCTACACCTTC.

The chain carries TRBV7-9 and TRBJ1-5; D unresolved. The CDR3 totals 13 residues. Trimming removed 1 base from V and 9 bases from J, with 10 bases in between. Germline V gene lookup returns CDR1 SEHNR and CDR2 FQNEAQ (reference sequence). CDR3 DNA sequence: TGTGCCAGCAGCTTAGGTCCGTTTAGGCCCCAGCATTTT. It codes for CASSLGPFRPQHF.

CDR3 sequence reads: CASTQPGQGTGELFF. The CDR3 DNA reads TGTGCCAGTACCCAGCCGGGACAGGGGACCGGGGAGCTGTTTTTT. V gene TRBV19 combines with J gene TRBJ2-2, with TRBD1 identical over 10 bases. Germline CDR1 is LNHDA and CDR2 is SQIVND (reference sequence). This CDR3 has 15 amino acids. V shed 7 bases, J shed 5 bases, and the junction held 7 bases outside the gene matches. Full variable domain (remainder filled in from reference TRBV19 and TRBJ2-2): DGGITQSPKYLFRKEGQNVTLSCEQNLNHDAMYWYRQDPGQGLRLIYYSQIVNDFQKGDIAEGYSVSREKKESFPLTVTSAQKNPTAFYLCASTQPGQGTGELFFGEGSRLTVL.

This chain links TRBV24-1 with TRBJ1-5; TRBD1 is a possible D gene (5 bases). Germline loops: CDR1 KGHDR, CDR2 SFDVKD. The V and J ends lost 2 bases and 2 bases respectively, with 12 bases between them. The CDR3 loop spans 16 amino acids. The CDR3, as DNA: TGTGCCACCAGTGATTCTGACCAAGGGGGCAATCAGCCCCAGCATTTT. As protein: CATSDSDQGGNQPQHF.

V usage is TRBV14 and J usage is TRBJ1-6; tentatively, D is TRBD1 (5 bases). V lost 1 base and J lost 8, with 12 bases in between. CDR3 length equals 15 residues. CDR1 and CDR2 from the germline V gene are SGHDN and FVKESK. CDR3 residues: CASSQGRGYHSPLHF. Here the CDR3 DNA reads TGTGCCAGCAGCCAAGGTAGGGGATATCATTCACCCCTCCACTTT. The whole variable domain, filled in from reference TRBV14 and TRBJ1-6, reads EAGVTQFPSHSVIEKGQTVTLRCDPISGHDNLYWYRRVMGKEIKFLLHFVKESKQDESGMPNNRFLAERTGGTYSTLKVQPAELEDSGVYFCASSQGRGYHSPLHFGNGTRLTVT.

The rearrangement joins TRBV12-3 or TRBV12-4 to TRBJ1-1; TRBD1 matches 8 bases. The CDR3 loop spans 11 amino acids. Unmatched junction bases numbered 3, after V lost 5 bases and J lost 10 bases. The CDR3 nucleotides read TGTGCCAGCAGTCAGGGGGCAGGAGCTTTCTTT. Protein sequence: CASSQGAGAFF.

This clone was observed a few times. The chain has TRBV2 and TRBJ1-6; 10 bases align to TRBD1. J lost 13 bases, V lost 6 bases, and 18 bases had no gene match. CDR1 is SNHLY and CDR2 is FYNNEI in the germline V gene. CDR3 length equals 17 residues. The CDR3 coding sequence is TGTGCCAGCAGGAGATTGACCGGGACAGGGGCCGCCATCCCCCTCCACTTT. As protein: CASRRLTGTGAAIPLHF.

The chain joins TRBV3-1 (or the pseudogene TRBV3-2) to TRBJ2-6; possibly TRBD1 for D (5 bases). The CDR3 covers 16 residues. V lost 4 bases, J lost 0 bases, and 10 bases lay in between. Germline V gene lookup returns CDR1 LGHDT and CDR2 YNNKEL (reference sequence). CDR3 region: CASSRDSLSGANVLTF. The DNA of the CDR3 is TGTGCCAGCAGCCGCGACAGCCTCTCTGGGGCCAACGTCCTGACTTTC.

This clone was picked up a small number of times. This chain links TRBV5-1 with TRBJ2-1; the match to TRBD1 covers 7 bases. CDR1 is SGHRS and CDR2 is YFSETQ in the germline V gene. Unmatched junction bases numbered 7, after V lost 2 bases and J lost 5 bases. The CDR3 is made up of 15 amino acids. The CDR3 DNA reads as TGCGCCAGCAGCTTCAACAGGGGATCCCACAATGAGCAGTTCTTC. This encodes CASSFNRGSHNEQFF.

V and J are TRBV18 and TRBJ2-3, with TRBD1 as a possible D gene (5 bases). Germline V lookup: CDR1 KGHSH, CDR2 LQKENI. CDR3 length: 17 amino acids. Trimming shortened V by 1 base and J by 2 bases, and 16 bases separated the two germline ends. The CDR3: CASSPQQGFISTDTQYF. For the CDR3, the DNA is TGTGCCAGCTCACCACAGCAGGGCTTCATCTCCACAGATACGCAGTATTTT.

This chain connects TRBV7-2 to TRBJ1-1, with 7 nucleotides matching TRBD1. Germline V lookup: CDR1 SGHTA, CDR2 FQGNSA. The V segment lost 2 bases and the J segment 7 bases; nucleotides outside the gene matches: 4. There are 13 residues in the CDR3. The CDR3 DNA sequence: TGTGCCAGCAGCTTATTAGCAGGGGGTGAAGCTTTCTTT. As protein: CASSLLAGGEAFF.

The V call is TRBV13, the J call TRBJ1-1; D call uncertain. The CDR3 is 14 amino acids. Trimming pared 7 bases from V and 9 bases from J, leaving 21 bases between. Germline-derived CDR1 and CDR2 are PRHDT and FYEKMQ (reference sequence). The CDR3 is CASTQGGVLTQAFF. CDR3 sequence (DNA): TGTGCCAGCACACAAGGCGGGGTCCTAACTCAAGCTTTCTTT.

This clone has only one observation. The chain combines TRBV6-1 with TRBJ2-1, with 11 bases aligning to TRBD2. The CDR3 is 15 residues long. Germline loops: CDR1 MNHNS, CDR2 SASEGT. V trimming: 2 bases; J trimming: 6 bases; junction bases outside the gene matches: 3. In DNA form, the CDR3 reads TGTGCCAGCAGTGAACTAGCGGGGGGTTCCAATGAGCAGTTCTTC. Translated: CASSELAGGSNEQFF.

This chain's CDR3 is CASSPGGQIYEQYF. The CDR3 region has the DNA TGTGCCAGCAGCCCAGGGGGACAGATCTACGAGCAGTACTTC. This chain links TRBV7-9 with TRBJ2-7, with 7 bases that match TRBD1. This CDR3 contains 14 residues. From germline, CDR1 is SEHNR and CDR2 FQNEAQ (reference sequence). Unmatched junction bases numbered 7, after V lost 5 bases and J lost 3 bases.

The chain carries TRBV29-1 and TRBJ2-6; a possible D gene is TRBD1 (6 bases). The germline V gene encodes CDR1 SQVTM and CDR2 ANQGSEA. The V gene lost 4 bases and the J gene lost 2 bases, with 12 bases spanning the gap. CDR3 size: 15 residues. CDR3 sequence: CSVGTALAGANVLTF. The CDR3 DNA follows: TGCAGCGTTGGGACAGCGCTAGCTGGGGCCAACGTCCTGACTTTC.

As to this clone: Compared with germline, one end of the junction differs, possibly owing to a read error. The rearrangement joins TRBV28 to TRBJ1-2; D might be TRBD1 (6 bases). The germline CDR1 and CDR2 sequences are MDHEN and SYDVKM. This CDR3 is 14 amino acids long. CDR3 amino acids: CASSPNGQTLLLSF. As DNA, the CDR3 is TGTGCCAGCAGCCCAAATGGACAGACCTTACTCCTCAGCTTC.

The rearrangement links TRBV7-2 to TRBJ2-7; 14 bases agree with TRBD2. Per the germline V gene, CDR1 is SGHTA and CDR2 is FQGNSA. The trim removed 1 base at V and 7 bases at J, leaving 0 bases unmatched. This CDR3 is 14 amino acids long. The CDR3 nucleotides read TGTGCCAGCAGCTTAGGACTAGCGGGGGGGGAGCAGTACTTC. It codes for CASSLGLAGGEQYF.

The chain recombines TRBV5-1 with TRBJ1-4; 8 positions match TRBD1. Looked up from germline, CDR1 is SGHRS and CDR2 is YFSETQ. The CDR3 runs to 17 residues. J was trimmed by 8 bases and V by 0 bases; bases with no gene match: 12. The CDR3 spells CASSLATTGVRREKLFF. CDR3 DNA: TGCGCCAGCAGCTTGGCCACGACAGGGGTCCGCAGGGAAAAACTGTTTTTT.

This clone was counted between two and nine times. The gene calls are TRBV9 and TRBJ1-2, with 9 bases lining up with TRBD1. Per the germline V gene, CDR1 is SGDLS and CDR2 is YYNGEE. The CDR3 is made up of 15 amino acids. V trimming: 3 bases; J trimming: 8 bases; junction bases outside the gene matches: 11. The CDR3 protein is CASSGPGQGRGGYTF. The CDR3 region has the DNA TGTGCCAGCAGCGGGCCGGGACAGGGTCGTGGGGGCTACACCTTC.

This clone was counted a few times. For the CDR3, the DNA is TGTGCCAGCAGCCAAAAACTTTCGGGGTCAGCGAACTATGGCTACACCTTC. Translating it yields CASSQKLSGSANYGYTF. V usage is TRBV27 and J usage is TRBJ1-2; D call uncertain. CDR1 and CDR2 from the germline V gene are MNHEY and SMNVEV (reference sequence). The V end was cut by 6 bases, the J end by 2 bases, with 22 bases between. The CDR3 loop spans 17 amino acids.